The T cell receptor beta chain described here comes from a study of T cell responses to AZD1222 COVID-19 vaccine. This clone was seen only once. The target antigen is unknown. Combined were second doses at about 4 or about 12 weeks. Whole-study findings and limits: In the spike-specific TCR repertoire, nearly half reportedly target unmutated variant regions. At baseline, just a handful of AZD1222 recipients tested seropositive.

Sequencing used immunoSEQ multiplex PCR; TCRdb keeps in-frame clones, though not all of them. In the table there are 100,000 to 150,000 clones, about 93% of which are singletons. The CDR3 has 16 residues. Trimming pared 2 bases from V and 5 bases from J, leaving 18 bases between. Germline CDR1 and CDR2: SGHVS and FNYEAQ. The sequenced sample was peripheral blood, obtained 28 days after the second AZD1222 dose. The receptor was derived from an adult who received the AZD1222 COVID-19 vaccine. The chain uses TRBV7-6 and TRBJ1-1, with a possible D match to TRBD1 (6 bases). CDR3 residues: CASSLWPRGQGTEAFF. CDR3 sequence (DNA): TGTGCCAGCAGCTTATGGCCCCGGGGCCAGGGGACTGAAGCTTTCTTT.